This section outlines one T cell receptor (beta chain) sequence together with its context. Its antigen remains undetermined. Base-call qualities are not available, and no considerably larger clone is one nucleotide away. RNA was extracted using the RNeasy kit, and about 0.5 to 1 ug of the RNA was reverse transcribed with random hexamers. TCR beta CDR3 regions were amplified with the immunoSEQ multiplex PCR assay covering 54 Vbeta and 13 Jbeta segments. PCR amplification bias was corrected using a synthetic template baseline for primer optimization and computational correction. Turning to the authors' computational methods: Reads were annotated to V, D and J genes per IMGT and analyzed with immunoSEQ Analyzer, keeping only productive sequences. Clonality was computed as one minus Shannon entropy normalized by log2 of the number of productive unique sequences. Public and private clones were assessed among the 100 most prevalent clones of each patient and control. A clone was defined as Susac-specific if it was absent from the healthy and MS cohorts, from 1052 published viral clones and from other ImmuneACCESS disease sequences. Through fastp at Q25 and MiXCR, TCRdb rebuilt clones from the public reads, retaining in-frame beta chains. Records with the same CDR3 protein are collapsed into one entry carrying the most frequent genes and DNA. TCRdb, not the authors, supplied the V and J calls. The sample table holds 120,000 or so distinct CDR3 sequences, of which 90% to 95% were seen once. More than 0.095% of the sample is held by the ten biggest clonotypes.

Trimming at the junction amounts to 0 bases on V and 2 bases on J, and the germline ends lie 11 bases apart. From the cysteine through the phenylalanine, the CDR3 covers 15 amino acids. Just CDR3 DNA is preserved here, 45 bases in frame from base 1. CDR1 and CDR2 are drawn from the germline V gene: SGHDN, FVKESK. This sample is part of a study of CD8 T cells in Susac syndrome (dated by TCRdb to the late 2010s). Regarding the complete study: Whether CD8+ T cell activation and differentiation in Susac syndrome was antigen driven was tested using repertoire sequencing. On the study overall, not on this receptor specifically: The TCR sequencing and HLA analysis was acknowledged to have included a relatively small number of individuals.

Peripheral blood CD8+ and CD4+ T cells from healthy donors, Susac syndrome patients and multiple sclerosis patients were profiled by high-throughput TCR beta sequencing. Healthy donors were included as age- and sex-matched controls. Bulk CD8+ and CD4+ T cells were purified magnetically by negative isolation, whereas CD8+ TEMRA cells were enriched by FACS. Blood was collected in EDTA tubes and processed within 24 hours, with PBMCs isolated through density gradient centrifugation. PBMCs intended for TCR sequencing were frozen in liquid nitrogen and were later thawed in a 37 degrees C water bath. A purity of at least 90% was achieved for sorted or isolated CD4+, CD8+ and CD8+ TEMRA cells.

The rearrangement combines TRBV14 with TRBJ2-7; the D segment could be TRBD2, given 5 matching bases. The clonotype originates from a human donor in good health. The sequenced sample consisted of CD4+ T cells from PBMCs. The DNA sequence follows: TGTGCCAGCAGCCAAGAGGGGAGTGCTACCTACGAGCAGTACTTC. Translated, it gives CASSQEGSATYEQYF.